The present T cell receptor beta chain was sequenced within a study of blood T cells in healthy people across ages (dated by TCRdb to 2013 to 2016). For context, the study as a whole: In model experiments, roughly one uniquely barcoded TCR beta cDNA molecule per two T cells was captured by template switching. Age-related changes in TCR beta repertoire diversity were measured in the study by deep sequencing normalized with unique cDNA molecular identifiers. Four age groups were formed from the donors: young (average roughly 16 years), middle-aged (approximately 40), aged (about 62) and long-lived (approximately 78). To avoid experimental bias, donors of different ages were randomly spread across the sequencing lanes. For two donors (one aged 18 to 29 and one aged 80 or older), the study analyzed two additional independent replicas of 1 million unique cDNA reads from the same blood draw. Study-wide conclusions, independent of this receptor: Because profiling used bulk unsorted PBMCs, naive and antigen-experienced compartments could not be compared conclusively. Total diversity estimates from one million sequenced T cells were considered lower bounds and underestimates. The CMV infection status of donors was not known, potentially confounding age-related changes in expanded clonotypes. The percentage of naive T cells measured by flow cytometry correlated strongly with observed TCR beta diversity. Compared with the aged group, the long-lived group had more naive CD4+ T cells, fewer expanded clones and increased TCR diversity, suggesting age selection. As age increased, observed TCR beta diversity per million T cells dropped in a roughly linear way, and a significant reduction was already evident by age about 40.

The library was made by 5' RACE. The reads were generated on an Illumina HiSeq 2500. A second PCR of roughly 7 to 12 cycles was run with a J-beta primer mix and a sample-barcoded 5' primer. A template-switch 5' adaptor carrying 12 random nucleotides introduced a unique molecular identifier onto each TCR beta cDNA molecule. Each sample yielded at least 3 million CDR3-containing paired-end reads. First-strand cDNA was synthesized from all RNA with the Mint cDNA synthesis kit, primed by a TRBC-specific oligonucleotide. Following uracil-DNA glycosylase treatment, all cDNA underwent a first 18-cycle PCR with the universal primers M1SS and BC2_uni_R. On the authors' methods: For normalization, 1 million high-quality reads were randomly selected from each sample, with every read carrying a distinct molecular identifier. Reads sharing molecular identifiers were discarded rather than binned into consensus sequences. MiTCR, run with a Q25 quality threshold and the strictest error-elimination algorithm, handled CDR3 identification, clonotype clustering and error correction. A nonparametric unseen species model with Euler transformation was used to estimate lower-bound total TCR beta diversity. TCRdb reprocessing: public reads trimmed at Q25 with fastp, clones called with MiXCR, in-frame beta chains kept. Rows are combined by CDR3 protein, so each entry shows the most common genes and DNA. For this entry, the V and J calls and clone size follow TCRdb and not the study's own pipeline. The sample records around 320,000 distinct CDR3 sequences, 25% to 30% of which are singletons. Roughly 28% of the sample comes from the top ten.

This clonotype was counted only a few times. The antigen this receptor binds is unknown. Base quality data are lacking; no much larger clone is found one base away. Trimming costs V 3 bases and J 5 bases, and their ends lie 10 bases apart. The CDR3, cysteine through phenylalanine, is 13 amino acids long. Only CDR3 DNA remains: 39 bases, in frame from the first base. Looking up the germline V gene yields CDR1 KGHSH and CDR2 LQKENI. The 40 or so donors, aged about 6 to 95 years, were systemically healthy Caucasian individuals from Russia. Approximately 9.7 milliliters of peripheral blood were drawn from each donor into EDTA-treated Vacutainer tubes. Ficoll-Paque density-gradient centrifugation was used to isolate PBMCs, with at least 7 million per sample. Trizol reagent was used to extract total RNA from PBMCs, with at least 5.5 micrograms per sample. For every donor, flow cytometry on a PBMC aliquot measured the percentage of naive CD45RAhigh/CD27high T cells.

The sequence joins TRBV18 to TRBJ1-1, with an unclear D gene assignment. The TCR was taken from a woman aged 70-85 years in good health. Sequencing was carried out using blood. Here the CDR3 is given as CASSPLGNTEAFF. The DNA reads as follows: TGTGCCAGCTCACCCTTGGGAAATACTGAAGCTTTCTTT.